These 23 T cell receptor beta chains came from one sample sequenced in a study of cytomegalovirus exposure and HLA in healthy donors. PCR primers comprised 60 Vbeta and 13 Jbeta primers. Profiled with immunoSEQ multiplex PCR; TCRdb holds only in-frame clones, not every one. The sample yields some 140,000 clones, about 85% seen once. The sequenced sample consisted of PBMCs. The receptors were sampled from a man aged 25-45 years in good health and CMV-seropositive.

J is TRBJ1-2 and V is TRBV6-1, with TRBD1 as a possible D gene (5 bases). The CDR3 extends over 12 amino acids. Trimming took 9 bases from V and 5 from J, leaving 13 bases between them. Germline V gene data show CDR1 as MNHNS and CDR2 as SASEGT. The CDR3 is CASAAGGYGYTF. The CDR3 DNA follows: TGTGCCAGTGCCGCCGGGGGTTATGGCTACACCTTC.

The rearrangement joins TRBV5-4 to TRBJ1-1, with 7 positions matching TRBD1. This CDR3 is 15 amino acids long. Germline CDR1 is SGHNT and CDR2 is YYREEE (reference sequence). V was pared by 4 bases and J by 1 base, with 7 bases of the junction left unmatched. Written as DNA, the CDR3 is TGTGCCAGCAGCCGGGGACAGAGCCAGAACACTGAAGCTTTCTTT. Encoded protein: CASSRGQSQNTEAFF.

There are a few counts of this clone. A far larger clone is one base from this, pointing to a likely read error. The V gene is TRBV7-9, the J gene TRBJ2-1; 7 bases agree with TRBD1. The CDR3 length is 17 residues. Per the germline V gene, CDR1 is SEHNR and CDR2 is FQNEAQ (reference sequence). CDR3 sequence (DNA): TGTTCCAGCAGCCAATTTCCGGGACAGATTTTCTACAATGAGCAGTTCTTC. Translating it yields CSSSQFPGQIFYNEQFF.

The CDR3 region has the DNA TGTGCCAGCAGCCCCCCAGAGGGTCCTGAGCAGTTCTTC. This gives the protein CASSPPEGPEQFF. This chain links TRBV7-9 with TRBJ2-1; D possibly corresponds to TRBD2 (5 bases). CDR1 is SEHNR and CDR2 is FQNEAQ in the germline V gene (reference sequence). The CDR3 is 13 residues long. The V end was cut by 5 bases, the J end by 9 bases, with 14 bases between.

This clone is a singleton in its sample. The chain employs TRBV2 and TRBJ2-1; a possible D gene is TRBD2 (6 bases). V was trimmed by 7 bases and J by 3 bases, leaving 10 bases between them. Germline CDR1 is SNHLY and CDR2 is FYNNEI. The CDR3 is 13 amino acids. The CDR3 DNA is TGTGCCAGCACCTCCGGGGGCTACAATGAGCAGTTCTTC. Its protein product is CASTSGGYNEQFF.

This chain connects TRBV29-1 to TRBJ1-1; D is uncertain. Trimming removed 2 bases from V and 0 bases from J, with 4 bases in between. Germline-derived CDR1 and CDR2 are SQVTM and ANQGSEA. This CDR3 contains 12 residues. CDR3 amino acids: CSVETLNTEAFF. Here the CDR3 DNA reads TGCAGCGTTGAAACTCTGAACACTGAAGCTTTCTTT.

J is TRBJ1-4 and V is TRBV2; 7 nucleotides agree with TRBD1. The germline V gene has CDR1 SNHLY and CDR2 FYNNEI. This CDR3 is 13 amino acids long. V shed 10 bases, J shed 8 bases, and the junction held 10 bases outside the gene matches. The CDR3 DNA is TGTGCCACTGAGTCACAGGGGCCAGAAAAACTGTTTTTT. Its protein is CATESQGPEKLFF.

The rearrangement links TRBV15 to TRBJ1-1, with D unclear. The V and J ends lost 1 base and 0 bases respectively, with 3 bases between them. Germline V lookup: CDR1 LNHNV, CDR2 YYDKDF (reference sequence). CDR3 size: 13 residues. The CDR3 spells CATSRAVNTEAFF. CDR3 bases: TGTGCCACCAGCAGAGCAGTGAACACTGAAGCTTTCTTT.

CDR3 DNA: TGTGCCAGCGCCCCCCGGGGGGGGGACGGAGATACGCAGTATTTT. It translates to CASAPRGGDGDTQYF. V gene TRBV7-9 combines with J gene TRBJ2-3; 8 nucleotides line up with TRBD2. The CDR3 has 15 residues. Germline CDR1 SEHNR, CDR2 FQNEAQ (reference sequence). The V and J ends lost 8 bases and 5 bases, in that order; junction bases with no gene match: 12.

The chain employs TRBV19 and TRBJ2-1; 7 bases match TRBD2. After removal of 6 bases from V and 7 bases from J, the junction contained 9 bases not matched to a gene. The germline CDR1 and CDR2 sequences are LNHDA and SQIVND (reference sequence). The CDR3 spans 14 residues. The chain's CDR3 is CASSYGRSGNEQFF. The DNA of the CDR3 is TGTGCCAGTAGCTACGGGAGGTCTGGTAATGAGCAGTTCTTC.

A single count supports this clone. This rearrangement joins TRBV2 to TRBJ2-1, with D possibly matching TRBD2 (5 bases). Trimming removed 2 bases from V and 2 bases from J, with 10 bases in between. This CDR3 spans 15 amino acids. Germline V gene sequence: CDR1 SNHLY, CDR2 FYNNEI. The chain's CDR3 is CASSELVGAYNEQFF. The CDR3 DNA is TGTGCCAGCAGTGAACTGGTGGGAGCCTACAATGAGCAGTTCTTC.

The chain links TRBV5-6 to TRBJ2-5; D ambiguous. Germline V lookup: CDR1 SGHDT, CDR2 YYEEEE. This CDR3 spans 16 amino acids. Trimming removed 4 bases from V and 1 base from J, with 17 bases in between. This CDR3 reads CASSPRSRHRQETQYF. In DNA form, the CDR3 reads TGTGCCAGCAGCCCAAGGTCGCGGCATCGCCAAGAGACCCAGTACTTC. The whole variable domain, remainder taken from reference TRBV5-6 and TRBJ2-5, is DAGVTQSPTHLIKTRGQQVTLRCSPKSGHDTVSWYQQALGQGPQFIFQYYEEEERQRGNFPDRFSGHQFPNYSSELNVNALLLGDSALYLCASSPRSRHRQETQYFGPGTRLLVL.

V gene TRBV4-1 combines with J gene TRBJ2-2; 12 positions agree with TRBD1. The V gene end was trimmed by 0 bases and the J gene end by 8 bases; junction bases not matched to a gene: 4. The CDR3 has 16 amino acids. CDR1 is MGHRA, CDR2 YSYEKL, per germline. CDR3 region: CASSQEGQGAWGELFF. The CDR3 DNA follows: TGCGCCAGCAGCCAAGAGGGACAGGGGGCATGGGGGGAGCTGTTTTTT.

V is TRBV19 and J is TRBJ2-1; 7 bases fit TRBD2. Germline V CDR1 and CDR2: LNHDA, SQIVND (reference sequence). This CDR3 spans 14 amino acids. V was clipped by 7 bases and J by 1 base; unmatched bases: 4. The CDR3 region is CASKRAGSYNEQFF. CDR3 nucleotides: TGTGCCAGTAAACGAGCGGGATCCTACAATGAGCAGTTCTTC.

In DNA, the CDR3 is TGTGCCAGCAGTGAACGGGACAGTGGCGGTCGGGAGACCCAGTACTTC. Protein sequence: CASSERDSGGRETQYF. The chain employs TRBV6-1 and TRBJ2-5; 7 nucleotides match TRBD1. CDR3 length equals 16 residues. The J segment lost 5 bases and the V segment lost 2 bases, leaving 11 bases of the junction unmatched. Germline CDR1 reads MNHNS; CDR2 reads SASEGT.

The rearrangement joins TRBV15 to TRBJ2-3; maybe TRBD2 (6 bases). Germline CDR1 LNHNV, CDR2 YYDKDF (reference sequence). Trimming shortened V by 8 bases and J by 5 bases, and 8 bases separated the two germline ends. This CDR3 comprises 11 residues. Here the CDR3 DNA reads TGTGCCACCGGGACTGGAGATACGCAGTATTTT. Translated: CATGTGDTQYF. Full variable domain (remainder filled in from reference TRBV15 and TRBJ2-3): DAMVIQNPRYQVTQFGKPVTLSCSQTLNHNVMYWYQQKSSQAPKLLFHYYDKDFNNEADTPDNFQSRRPNTSFCFLDIRSPGLGDTAMYLCATGTGDTQYFGPGTRLTVL.

The chain combines TRBV25-1 with TRBJ1-4; possible D gene TRBD1, 5 bases. Between the trimmed V and J ends, which lost 3 bases and 11 bases, there was a span of 13 bases. Germline CDR1 MGHDK, CDR2 SYGVNS. The CDR3 runs to 13 residues. CDR3 DNA: TGTGCCAGCAGTGAGGGGGGGTCGAGTAAACTGTTTTTT. Translated: CASSEGGSSKLFF.

This chain links TRBV2 with TRBJ2-5, with TRBD1 identical over 11 bases. V lost 1 base, J lost 4 bases, and 5 bases stayed unmatched. This CDR3 has 16 amino acids. Germline V CDR1 and CDR2: SNHLY, FYNNEI. CDR3 bases: TGTGCCAGCAGTGAAGGGGACAGGGGGTATCGAGAGACCCAGTACTTC. Its protein product is CASSEGDRGYRETQYF.

The chain has TRBV28 and TRBJ2-7, with TRBD2 matching 7 bases. CDR3 size: 15 residues. The germline V gene encodes CDR1 MDHEN and CDR2 SYDVKM. Trimming took 6 bases from V and 0 from J; bases not matched to a gene: 8. The CDR3, as DNA: TGTGCCAGCAGGTTAAGCGGGGCGTTCTCCTACGAGCAGTACTTC. Translating it yields CASRLSGAFSYEQYF.

A few counts support this clone. J is TRBJ2-7 and V is TRBV9, with 13 bases matching TRBD2. V was clipped by 5 bases and J by 1 base; unmatched bases: 3. The CDR3 covers 15 residues. Germline V gives CDR1 SGDLS, CDR2 YYNGEE. The DNA of the CDR3 is TGTGCCAGCAGTCGGACTAGCGGGAGTTCCTACGAGCAGTACTTC. Translation: CASSRTSGSSYEQYF.

This chain joins TRBV29-1 and TRBJ2-2; 10 nucleotides agree with TRBD1. CDR3 length equals 12 residues. Germline CDR1 is SQVTM and CDR2 is ANQGSEA. J lost 5 bases, V lost 7 bases, and 1 base had no gene match. The CDR3 here is CSGDRGTGELFF. For the CDR3, the DNA is TGCAGCGGGGACAGGGGTACCGGGGAGCTGTTTTTT.

V and J are TRBV6-5 and TRBJ1-1, with D unresolved. The CDR3 consists of 15 residues. V lost 0 bases and J 1 base, leaving 9 bases between the germline ends. CDR1 and CDR2 (germline): MNHEY, SVGAGI. CDR3 sequence reads: CASSYSFTGNTEAFF. DNA for the CDR3: TGTGCCAGCAGTTACTCGTTTACCGGGAACACTGAAGCTTTCTTT.

The V gene is TRBV4-1, the J gene TRBJ2-2; 8 bases line up with TRBD2. CDR1 is MGHRA and CDR2 is YSYEKL in the germline V gene. Trimming took 0 bases from V and 0 from J; bases not matched to a gene: 9. This CDR3 spans 19 amino acids. The CDR3 DNA sequence: TGCGCCAGCAGCCAAGATAGGACGGGAGGGGTCCCGAACACCGGGGAGCTGTTTTTT. Amino acid sequence: CASSQDRTGGVPNTGELFF.